This T cell receptor beta chain appears in the sequencing data of a study of blood T cell repertoires in COVID-19. Study context: Nucleic acid was either cDNA or gDNA, and it came from T cells, B-cell-depleted T cells, or PBMCs.

Data came from immunoSEQ multiplex PCR; TCRdb stores just in-frame clones and leaves some out. The sample has about 130,000 clones, roughly four fifths seen once. This TCR derives from a woman over 75 with acute or convalescent COVID-19. Material for sequencing was peripheral blood.

The CDR3, as DNA: TGTGCCAGCAGCTCCAAACAGGGAAGAGGAACTGAAGCTTTCTTT. It yields the protein CASSSKQGRGTEAFF. The gene calls are TRBV7-9 and TRBJ1-1, with a weak D call TRBD1 (6 bases). Germline assignment: CDR1 SEHNR and CDR2 FQNEAQ (reference sequence). The CDR3 spans 15 residues. Trimming removed 4 bases at V and 5 bases at J, with 17 bases between. The full variable domain, with the rest looked up from reference TRBV7-9 and TRBJ1-1, is DTGVSQNPRHKITKRGQNVTFRCDPISEHNRLYWYRQTLGQGPEFLTYFQNEAQLEKSRLLSDRFSAERPKGSFSTLEIQRTEQGDSAMYLCASSSKQGRGTEAFFGQGTRLTVV.